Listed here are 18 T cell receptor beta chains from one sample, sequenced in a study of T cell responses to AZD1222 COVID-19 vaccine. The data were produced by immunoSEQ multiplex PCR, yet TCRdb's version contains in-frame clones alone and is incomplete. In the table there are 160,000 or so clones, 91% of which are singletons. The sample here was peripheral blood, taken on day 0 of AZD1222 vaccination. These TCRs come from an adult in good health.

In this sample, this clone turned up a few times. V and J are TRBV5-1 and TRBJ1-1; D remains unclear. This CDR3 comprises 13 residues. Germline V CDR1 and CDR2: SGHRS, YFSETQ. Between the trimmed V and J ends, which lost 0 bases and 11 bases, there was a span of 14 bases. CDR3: CASSLDGPAVAFF. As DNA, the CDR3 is TGCGCCAGCAGCTTGGATGGCCCCGCGGTGGCTTTCTTT.

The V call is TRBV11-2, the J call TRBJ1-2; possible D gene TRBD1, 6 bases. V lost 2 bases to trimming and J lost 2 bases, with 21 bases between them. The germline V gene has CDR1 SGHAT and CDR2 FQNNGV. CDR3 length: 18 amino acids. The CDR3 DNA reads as TGTGCCAGCAGCTTATTCGGTGGAAGGGGGGCTAGAAACTATGGCTACACCTTC. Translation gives CASSLFGGRGARNYGYTF.

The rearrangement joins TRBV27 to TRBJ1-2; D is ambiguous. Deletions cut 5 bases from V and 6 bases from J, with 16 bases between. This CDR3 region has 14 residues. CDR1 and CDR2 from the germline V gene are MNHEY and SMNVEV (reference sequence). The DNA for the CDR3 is TGTGCCAGCAGTCCCCGGACGGTCGTGCATGGCTACACCTTC. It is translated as CASSPRTVVHGYTF.

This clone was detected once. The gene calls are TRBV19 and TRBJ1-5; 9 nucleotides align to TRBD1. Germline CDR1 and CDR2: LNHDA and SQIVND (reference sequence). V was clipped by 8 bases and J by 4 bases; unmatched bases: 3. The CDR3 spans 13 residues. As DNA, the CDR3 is TGTGCCAGTCGACAGGGGGGTAATCAGCCCCAGCATTTT. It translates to CASRQGGNQPQHF.

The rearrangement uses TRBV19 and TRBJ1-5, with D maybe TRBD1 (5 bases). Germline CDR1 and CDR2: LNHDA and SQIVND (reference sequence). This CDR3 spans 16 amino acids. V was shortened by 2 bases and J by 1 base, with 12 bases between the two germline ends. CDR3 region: CASSIQGVGSNQPQHF. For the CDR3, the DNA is TGTGCCAGTAGTATACAAGGGGTTGGGAGCAATCAGCCCCAGCATTTT.

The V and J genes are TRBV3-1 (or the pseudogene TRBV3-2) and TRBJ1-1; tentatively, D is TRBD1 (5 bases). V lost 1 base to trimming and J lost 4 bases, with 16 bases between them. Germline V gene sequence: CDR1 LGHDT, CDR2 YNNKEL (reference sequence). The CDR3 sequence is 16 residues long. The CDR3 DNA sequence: TGTGCCAGCAGCCAAGGGCGGGGATTGAGGGGCACTGAAGCTTTCTTT. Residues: CASSQGRGLRGTEAFF.

The CDR3 bases are TGTGCCAGCAGCTTAGGAGGGAGGGGCGAGCAGTACTTC. It translates to CASSLGGRGEQYF. This sequence joins TRBV11-2 and TRBJ2-7, with 7 positions matching TRBD2. V was pared by 1 base and J by 6 bases, with 3 bases of the junction left unmatched. This CDR3 is 13 amino acids long. Germline assignment: CDR1 SGHAT and CDR2 FQNNGV.

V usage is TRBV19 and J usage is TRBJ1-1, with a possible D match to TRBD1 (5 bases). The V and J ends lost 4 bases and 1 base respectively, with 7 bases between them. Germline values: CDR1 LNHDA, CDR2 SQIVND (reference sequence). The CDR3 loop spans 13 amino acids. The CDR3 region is CASSTQGNTEAFF. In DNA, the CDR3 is TGTGCCAGTAGTACCCAGGGGAACACTGAAGCTTTCTTT.

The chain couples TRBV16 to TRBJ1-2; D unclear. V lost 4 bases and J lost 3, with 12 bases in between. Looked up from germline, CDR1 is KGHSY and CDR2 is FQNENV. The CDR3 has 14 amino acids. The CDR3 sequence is CASSRPNRDYGYTF. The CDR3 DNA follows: TGTGCCAGCAGCCGACCGAATCGAGACTATGGCTACACCTTC. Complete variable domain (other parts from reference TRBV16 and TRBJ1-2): GEEVAQTPKHLVRGEGQKAKLYCAPIKGHSYVFWYQQVLKNEFKFLISFQNENVFDETGMPKERFSAKCLPNSPCSLEIQATKLEDSAVYFCASSRPNRDYGYTFGSGTRLTVV.

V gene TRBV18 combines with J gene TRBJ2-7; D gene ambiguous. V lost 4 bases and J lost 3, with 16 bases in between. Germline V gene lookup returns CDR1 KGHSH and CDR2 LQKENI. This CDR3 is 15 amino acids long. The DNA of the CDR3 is TGTGCCAGCTCACTGGCCCACGTGGGCCTCTACGAGCAGTACTTC. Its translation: CASSLAHVGLYEQYF.

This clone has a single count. The CDR3 region is CSVLVGNTEAFF. CDR3 nucleotide sequence: TGCAGCGTCCTTGTGGGGAACACTGAAGCTTTCTTT. The chain carries TRBV29-1 and TRBJ1-1, with no clear D. Trimming took off 6 bases at V and 1 base at J, with 9 bases between the two ends. In germline, CDR1 is SQVTM, CDR2 ANQGSEA. The CDR3 runs 12 residues.

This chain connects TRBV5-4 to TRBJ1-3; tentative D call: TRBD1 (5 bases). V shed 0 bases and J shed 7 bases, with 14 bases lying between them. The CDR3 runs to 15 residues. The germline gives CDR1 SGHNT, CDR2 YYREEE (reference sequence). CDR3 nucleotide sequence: TGTGCCAGCAGCTTGGCAGGGACCGGGGGGAACACCATATATTTT. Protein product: CASSLAGTGGNTIYF.

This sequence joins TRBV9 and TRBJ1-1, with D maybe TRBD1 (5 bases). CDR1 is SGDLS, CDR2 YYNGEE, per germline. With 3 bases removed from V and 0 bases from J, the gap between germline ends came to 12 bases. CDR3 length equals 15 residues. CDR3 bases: TGTGCCAGCAGCGCCCTACAAGGGGTGAACACTGAAGCTTTCTTT. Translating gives CASSALQGVNTEAFF.

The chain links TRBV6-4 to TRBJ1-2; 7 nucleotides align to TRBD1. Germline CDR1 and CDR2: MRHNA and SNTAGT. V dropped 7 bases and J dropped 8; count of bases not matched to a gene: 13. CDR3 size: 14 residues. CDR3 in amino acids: CASTPRQGSSGYTF. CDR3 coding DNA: TGTGCCAGCACCCCAAGACAGGGTAGTAGCGGCTACACCTTC.

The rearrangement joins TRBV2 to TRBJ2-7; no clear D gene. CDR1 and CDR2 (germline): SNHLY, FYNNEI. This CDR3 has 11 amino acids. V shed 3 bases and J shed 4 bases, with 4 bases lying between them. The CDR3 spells CASSDFYEQYF. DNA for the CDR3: TGTGCCAGCAGTGATTTTTACGAGCAGTACTTC.

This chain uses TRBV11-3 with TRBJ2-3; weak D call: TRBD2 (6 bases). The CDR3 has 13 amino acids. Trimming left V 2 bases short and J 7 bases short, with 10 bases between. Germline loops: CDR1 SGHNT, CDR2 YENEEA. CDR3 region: CASSLTSRHTQYF. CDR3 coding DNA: TGTGCCAGCAGCTTAACTAGCCGGCATACGCAGTATTTT.

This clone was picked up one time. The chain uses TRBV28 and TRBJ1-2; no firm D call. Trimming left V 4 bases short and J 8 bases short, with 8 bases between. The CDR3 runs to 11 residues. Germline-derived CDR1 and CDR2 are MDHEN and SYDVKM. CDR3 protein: CASSWMAGYTF. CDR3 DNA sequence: TGTGCCAGCAGTTGGATGGCGGGCTACACCTTC.

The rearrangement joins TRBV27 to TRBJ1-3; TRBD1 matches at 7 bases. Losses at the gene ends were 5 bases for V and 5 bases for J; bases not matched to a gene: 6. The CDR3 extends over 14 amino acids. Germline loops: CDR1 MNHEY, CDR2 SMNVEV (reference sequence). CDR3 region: CASSNRGARNTIYF. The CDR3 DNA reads TGTGCCAGCAGTAACAGGGGTGCGAGAAACACCATATATTTT.